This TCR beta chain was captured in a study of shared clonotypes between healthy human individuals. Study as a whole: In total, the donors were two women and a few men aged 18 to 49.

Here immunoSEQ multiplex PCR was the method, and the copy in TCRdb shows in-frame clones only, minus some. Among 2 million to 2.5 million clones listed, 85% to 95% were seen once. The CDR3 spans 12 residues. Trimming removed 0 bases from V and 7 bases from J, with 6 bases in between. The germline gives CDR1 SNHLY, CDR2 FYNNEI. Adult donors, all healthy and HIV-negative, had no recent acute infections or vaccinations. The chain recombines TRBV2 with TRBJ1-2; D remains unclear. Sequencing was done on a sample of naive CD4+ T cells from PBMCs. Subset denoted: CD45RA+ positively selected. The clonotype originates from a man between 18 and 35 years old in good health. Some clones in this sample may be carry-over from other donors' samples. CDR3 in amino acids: CASSEARPGYTF. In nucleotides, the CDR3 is TGTGCCAGCAGTGAAGCCCGGCCTGGCTACACCTTC.